A selection of T cell receptor beta chains follows, all from one sample in a study of blood T cell repertoires in COVID-19. This table comes from immunoSEQ multiplex PCR, and its TCRdb copy is limited to in-frame clones, with some not included. The table shows about 130,000 clones, with approximately 86% occurring only once. The sample comprised peripheral blood. All receptors derive from a woman aged 70 to 79 with COVID-19, enrolled during active disease. Both conserved end residues are part of each CDR3. The order of the fields is CDR3 length, J gene, clone size, V gene, D gene, CDR3 DNA, CDR3 protein. D genes are given only for firm matches. The size entry is marked missing in some rows and otherwise reads once, few, many or a size class.

CDR3 length: 15; J gene: TRBJ2-1; clone size: NA; V gene: TRBV5-1; D gene: NA; CDR3 DNA: TGCGCCAGCAGTCAGGGCGATCCTACCTACAATGAGCAGTTCTTC; CDR3 protein: CASSQGDPTYNEQFF
CDR3 length: 17; J gene: TRBJ2-4; clone size: NA; V gene: TRBV27; D gene: TRBD2; CDR3 DNA: TGTGCCAGCAGACCTTTTGGGAGGGTTGGGGGCAAAAACATTCAGTACTTC; CDR3 protein: CASRPFGRVGGKNIQYF
CDR3 length: 15; J gene: TRBJ1-4; clone size: NA; V gene: TRBV7-8; D gene: NA; CDR3 DNA: TGTGCCAGCAGCCCGAGGACGGGGAGCAGGGAAAAACTGTTTTTT; CDR3 protein: CASSPRTGSREKLFF
CDR3 length: 14; J gene: TRBJ1-6; clone size: NA; V gene: TRBV19; D gene: NA; CDR3 DNA: TGTGCCAGTAGTATATCGCAGGGGCAAGGACCCCTCCACTTT; CDR3 protein: CASSISQGQGPLHF
CDR3 length: 15; J gene: TRBJ2-3; clone size: NA; V gene: TRBV3-1/TRBV3-2; D gene: TRBD2; CDR3 DNA: TGTGCCAGCAGCTTCACTAGCGGGGGGGCAAATACGCAGTATTTT; CDR3 protein: CASSFTSGGANTQYF
CDR3 length: 14; J gene: TRBJ1-1; clone size: once; V gene: TRBV29-1; D gene: NA; CDR3 DNA: TGCAGCGTTGCGACAGCCTCTCTAAGGGCTGAAGCTTTCTTT; CDR3 protein: CSVATASLRAEAFF
CDR3 length: 13; J gene: TRBJ1-4; clone size: NA; V gene: TRBV19; D gene: NA; CDR3 DNA: TGTGCCAGTGCCGACAGAATTAATGAAAAACTGTTTTTT; CDR3 protein: CASADRINEKLFF
CDR3 length: 12; J gene: TRBJ1-2; clone size: medium-sized; V gene: TRBV6-5; D gene: NA; CDR3 DNA: TGTGCCAGCAGTTACTCTGGCAGATACTACACCTTC; CDR3 protein: CASSYSGRYYTF
CDR3 length: 15; J gene: TRBJ2-7; clone size: NA; V gene: TRBV6-6; D gene: TRBD2; CDR3 DNA: TGTGCCAGCAGTCCCCCCCCCGGGAGGGCCTACGAGCAGTACTTC; CDR3 protein: CASSPPPGRAYEQYF
CDR3 length: 17; J gene: TRBJ2-1; clone size: NA; V gene: TRBV7-2; D gene: TRBD2; CDR3 DNA: TGTGCCAGCAGCTTGACTAGCGGGGGATACTCCTACAATGAGCAGTTCTTC; CDR3 protein: CASSLTSGGYSYNEQFF
CDR3 length: 14; J gene: TRBJ2-5; clone size: NA; V gene: TRBV29-1; D gene: NA; CDR3 DNA: TGCAGCGTCGAGGGAGGGGGGGCCGGAGAGACCCAGTACTTC; CDR3 protein: CSVEGGGAGETQYF
CDR3 length: 13; J gene: TRBJ1-5; clone size: few; V gene: TRBV12-3/TRBV12-4; D gene: NA; CDR3 DNA: TGTGCCAGCAGTTTCCGGGAGGAACAGCCCCAGCATTTT; CDR3 protein: CASSFREEQPQHF
CDR3 length: 17; J gene: TRBJ1-4; clone size: NA; V gene: TRBV5-5; D gene: TRBD1; CDR3 DNA: TGTGCCAGCAGAAGACAGGGGGTAGGGTTAACTAATGAAAAACTGTTTTTT; CDR3 protein: CASRRQGVGLTNEKLFF
CDR3 length: 17; J gene: TRBJ1-4; clone size: NA; V gene: TRBV9; D gene: NA; CDR3 DNA: TGTGCCAGCAGCGTAGGAATAGATCCGGCGGCTAATGAAAAACTGTTTTTT; CDR3 protein: CASSVGIDPAANEKLFF
CDR3 length: 14; J gene: TRBJ2-7; clone size: NA; V gene: TRBV18; D gene: NA; CDR3 DNA: TGTGCCAGCTCACAGCGAAATGGCGACTACGAGCAGTACTTC; CDR3 protein: CASSQRNGDYEQYF
CDR3 length: 15; J gene: TRBJ2-5; clone size: once; V gene: TRBV2; D gene: TRBD2; CDR3 DNA: TGTGCCAGCGCTAGGACTAGCGGGGTTGGTGAGACCCAGTACTTC; CDR3 protein: CASARTSGVGETQYF
CDR3 length: 13; J gene: TRBJ2-1; clone size: NA; V gene: TRBV30; D gene: TRBD2; CDR3 DNA: TGTGCCTGGGAGCGGGGGGGAGACAATGAGCAGTTCTTC; CDR3 protein: CAWERGGDNEQFF
CDR3 length: 14; J gene: TRBJ2-1; clone size: NA; V gene: TRBV19; D gene: NA; CDR3 DNA: TGTGCCAGTAGTCCTTTAGGGACATCCCATGAGCAGTTCTTC; CDR3 protein: CASSPLGTSHEQFF
CDR3 length: 14; J gene: TRBJ1-3; clone size: NA; V gene: TRBV7-9; D gene: TRBD1; CDR3 DNA: TGTGCCGGGGGACAGGGGAGCTCTGGAAACACCATATATTTT; CDR3 protein: CAGGQGSSGNTIYF
CDR3 length: 12; J gene: TRBJ2-1; clone size: once; V gene: TRBV18; D gene: NA; CDR3 DNA: TGTGCCAGCTCCCGGGACTACAATGAGCAGTTCTTC; CDR3 protein: CASSRDYNEQFF
CDR3 length: 18; J gene: TRBJ1-6; clone size: NA; V gene: TRBV27; D gene: TRBD1; CDR3 DNA: TGTGCCAGCAGTCCACCACGACAGGGGGCGTCTGATAATTCACCCCTCCACTTT; CDR3 protein: CASSPPRQGASDNSPLHF
CDR3 length: 12; J gene: TRBJ2-7; clone size: NA; V gene: TRBV30; D gene: NA; CDR3 DNA: TGTGCCTGGAGGGGGACAACCTACGAGCAGTACTTC; CDR3 protein: CAWRGTTYEQYF
CDR3 length: 14; J gene: TRBJ2-7; clone size: once; V gene: TRBV19; D gene: TRBD1; CDR3 DNA: TGTGCCAGTAGGAGACAGGGGGTCCCCTACGAGCAGTACTTC; CDR3 protein: CASRRQGVPYEQYF
CDR3 length: 14; J gene: TRBJ2-7; clone size: once; V gene: TRBV28; D gene: NA; CDR3 DNA: TGTGCCAGCAGTTTATGGGACACCACCTACGAGCAGTACTTC; CDR3 protein: CASSLWDTTYEQYF
CDR3 length: 15; J gene: TRBJ1-6; clone size: NA; V gene: TRBV2; D gene: NA; CDR3 DNA: TGTGCCAGCACCGGTAGGCAGACTTATAATTCACCCCTCCACTTT; CDR3 protein: CASTGRQTYNSPLHF
CDR3 length: 12; J gene: TRBJ1-1; clone size: NA; V gene: TRBV5-1; D gene: TRBD1; CDR3 DNA: TGCGCCAGCTGCTGCGGGACAGGCCCAGCTTTCTTT; CDR3 protein: CASCCGTGPAFF
CDR3 length: 16; J gene: TRBJ1-2; clone size: once; V gene: TRBV18; D gene: NA; CDR3 DNA: TGTGCCAGCTCACCCTCGTCGGCACAGGGCACCTATGGCTACACCTTC; CDR3 protein: CASSPSSAQGTYGYTF
CDR3 length: 14; J gene: TRBJ1-6; clone size: few; V gene: TRBV5-1; D gene: NA; CDR3 DNA: TGCGCCAGCAGCTTGGGACAAAGCAATTCACCCCTCCACTTT; CDR3 protein: CASSLGQSNSPLHF
CDR3 length: 16; J gene: TRBJ1-3; clone size: NA; V gene: TRBV5-4; D gene: TRBD1; CDR3 DNA: TGTGCCAGCAGCCAACCAACAGGGGTCTCTGGAAACACCATATATTTT; CDR3 protein: CASSQPTGVSGNTIYF
CDR3 length: 16; J gene: TRBJ1-3; clone size: once; V gene: TRBV7-9; D gene: NA; CDR3 DNA: TGTGCCAGCAGCAATACCGGGACAAGCTCTGGAAACACCATATATTTT; CDR3 protein: CASSNTGTSSGNTIYF
CDR3 length: 14; J gene: TRBJ1-1; clone size: NA; V gene: TRBV7-9; D gene: TRBD1; CDR3 DNA: TGTGCCAGCAGTCCGACAGGGTGGAAGAATGAAGCTTTCTTT; CDR3 protein: CASSPTGWKNEAFF
CDR3 length: 15; J gene: TRBJ2-3; clone size: NA; V gene: TRBV7-8; D gene: NA; CDR3 DNA: TGTGCCAGCAGCACCCTGGAGGGGTACACAGATACGCAGTATTTT; CDR3 protein: CASSTLEGYTDTQYF
CDR3 length: 14; J gene: TRBJ1-5; clone size: NA; V gene: TRBV7-2; D gene: NA; CDR3 DNA: TGTGCCAGCAGCTTACGCGAGGGAGGTCAGCCCCAGCATTTT; CDR3 protein: CASSLREGGQPQHF
CDR3 length: 12; J gene: TRBJ2-1; clone size: NA; V gene: TRBV28; D gene: NA; CDR3 DNA: TGTGCCAGCAGTTTATTCACAGTTGAGCAGTTCTTC; CDR3 protein: CASSLFTVEQFF
CDR3 length: 14; J gene: TRBJ1-2; clone size: NA; V gene: TRBV3-1/TRBV3-2; D gene: TRBD1; CDR3 DNA: TGTGCCAGCAGCCAAGGGGGGACAGGGGATGGCTACACCTTC; CDR3 protein: CASSQGGTGDGYTF
CDR3 length: 15; J gene: TRBJ2-1; clone size: NA; V gene: TRBV7-7; D gene: NA; CDR3 DNA: TGTGCCAGCAGCGTCAGCCGGGACACATACAATGAGCAGTTCTTC; CDR3 protein: CASSVSRDTYNEQFF
CDR3 length: 13; J gene: TRBJ2-3; clone size: once; V gene: TRBV6-1; D gene: NA; CDR3 DNA: TGTGCCAGCATTGCGGCGGGGACAGATACGCAGTATTTT; CDR3 protein: CASIAAGTDTQYF
CDR3 length: 18; J gene: TRBJ2-1; clone size: NA; V gene: TRBV5-1; D gene: TRBD1; CDR3 DNA: TGCGCCAGCAGCTTGGGCCTGGGACAGGCAGGCTCCTACAATGAGCAGTTCTTC; CDR3 protein: CASSLGLGQAGSYNEQFF
CDR3 length: 14; J gene: TRBJ1-5; clone size: NA; V gene: TRBV28; D gene: NA; CDR3 DNA: TGTGCCAGCGAGAGGCCGAATAGCAATCAGCCCCAGCATTTT; CDR3 protein: CASERPNSNQPQHF
CDR3 length: 14; J gene: TRBJ2-7; clone size: NA; V gene: TRBV6-6; D gene: TRBD1; CDR3 DNA: TGTGCCAGCAGCTCCGGGACAGGGGTTTACGAGCAGTACTTC; CDR3 protein: CASSSGTGVYEQYF
CDR3 length: 14; J gene: TRBJ2-2; clone size: NA; V gene: TRBV19; D gene: NA; CDR3 DNA: TGTGCCAGTAGTATCGCCAGTTGGACCGGGGAGCTGTTTTTT; CDR3 protein: CASSIASWTGELFF
CDR3 length: 16; J gene: TRBJ1-1; clone size: few; V gene: TRBV3-1/TRBV3-2; D gene: NA; CDR3 DNA: TGTGCCAGCAGCCAAGTGTTTTCGCGACAGAACACTGAAGCTTTCTTT; CDR3 protein: CASSQVFSRQNTEAFF
CDR3 length: 17; J gene: TRBJ1-1; clone size: NA; V gene: TRBV12-5; D gene: NA; CDR3 DNA: TGTGCTAGTGGTTTGGTCCTCCAGGCAGGGGTTAACACTGAAGCTTTCTTT; CDR3 protein: CASGLVLQAGVNTEAFF
CDR3 length: 15; J gene: TRBJ2-2; clone size: NA; V gene: TRBV27; D gene: TRBD2; CDR3 DNA: TGTGCCAGCAGTTCCCCTAGCGGGGGCATCGGGGAGCTGTTTTTT; CDR3 protein: CASSSPSGGIGELFF
CDR3 length: 17; J gene: TRBJ1-5; clone size: NA; V gene: TRBV4-1; D gene: NA; CDR3 DNA: TGCGCCAGCAGCCAAGGTTCTGCTGTCAGCTACGGGATGCCCCAGCATTTT; CDR3 protein: CASSQGSAVSYGMPQHF
CDR3 length: 12; J gene: TRBJ1-4; clone size: NA; V gene: TRBV2; D gene: NA; CDR3 DNA: TGTGCCAGCACTCTTTCCAATGAAAAACTGTTTTTT; CDR3 protein: CASTLSNEKLFF
CDR3 length: 15; J gene: TRBJ1-2; clone size: NA; V gene: TRBV30; D gene: TRBD1; CDR3 DNA: TGTGCCTGGAGTGAGGACAGGGGGCTTCGCTATGGCTACACCTTC; CDR3 protein: CAWSEDRGLRYGYTF
CDR3 length: 14; J gene: TRBJ1-4; clone size: NA; V gene: TRBV27; D gene: NA; CDR3 DNA: TGTGCCAGCAGTTTCGGGACACCTAATGAAAAACTGTTTTTT; CDR3 protein: CASSFGTPNEKLFF
CDR3 length: 18; J gene: TRBJ2-6; clone size: NA; V gene: TRBV12-1; D gene: NA; CDR3 DNA: TGTGCCAGCAGCCCTTCGACAGGCGATATATCTGGGGCCAACGTCCTGACTTTC; CDR3 protein: CASSPSTGDISGANVLTF
CDR3 length: 11; J gene: TRBJ2-7; clone size: NA; V gene: TRBV7-2; D gene: NA; CDR3 DNA: TGTGCCAGCAGCTTGACAGGCGAGCAGTACTTC; CDR3 protein: CASSLTGEQYF